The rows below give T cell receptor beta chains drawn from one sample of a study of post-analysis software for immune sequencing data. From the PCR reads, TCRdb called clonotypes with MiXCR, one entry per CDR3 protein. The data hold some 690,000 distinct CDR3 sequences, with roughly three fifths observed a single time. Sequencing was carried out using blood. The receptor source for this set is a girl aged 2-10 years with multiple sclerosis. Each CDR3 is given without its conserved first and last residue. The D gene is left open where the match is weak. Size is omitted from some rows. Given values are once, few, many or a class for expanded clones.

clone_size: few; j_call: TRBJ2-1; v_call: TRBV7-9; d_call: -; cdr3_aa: ASSYWTNEQF
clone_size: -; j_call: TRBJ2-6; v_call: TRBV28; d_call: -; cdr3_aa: ASIGPTGSGANVLT
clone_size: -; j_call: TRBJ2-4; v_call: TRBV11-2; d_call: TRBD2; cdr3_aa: ASSRPLAGGVSALAKNIQY
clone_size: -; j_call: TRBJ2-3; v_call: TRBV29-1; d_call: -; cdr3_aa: SVGPRGLTDTQY
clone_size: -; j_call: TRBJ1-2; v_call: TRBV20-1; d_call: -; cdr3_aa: SAPTVVSYAYT
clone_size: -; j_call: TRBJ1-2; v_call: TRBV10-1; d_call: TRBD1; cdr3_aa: ASSESYRGGYT
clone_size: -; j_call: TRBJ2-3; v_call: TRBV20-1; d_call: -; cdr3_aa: SAPRDRTQY
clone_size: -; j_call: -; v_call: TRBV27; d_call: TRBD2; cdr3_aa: ASSSFQAGPSSYEQY
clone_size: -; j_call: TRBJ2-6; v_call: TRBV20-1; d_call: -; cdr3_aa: SAGRGRPSGANVLT
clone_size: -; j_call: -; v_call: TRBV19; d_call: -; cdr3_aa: ASSIRPGSYEQY
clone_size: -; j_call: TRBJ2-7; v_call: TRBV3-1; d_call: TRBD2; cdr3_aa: ASSQLPFLREGEQY
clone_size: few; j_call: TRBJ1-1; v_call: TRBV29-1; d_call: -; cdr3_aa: SVVGHARTEAF